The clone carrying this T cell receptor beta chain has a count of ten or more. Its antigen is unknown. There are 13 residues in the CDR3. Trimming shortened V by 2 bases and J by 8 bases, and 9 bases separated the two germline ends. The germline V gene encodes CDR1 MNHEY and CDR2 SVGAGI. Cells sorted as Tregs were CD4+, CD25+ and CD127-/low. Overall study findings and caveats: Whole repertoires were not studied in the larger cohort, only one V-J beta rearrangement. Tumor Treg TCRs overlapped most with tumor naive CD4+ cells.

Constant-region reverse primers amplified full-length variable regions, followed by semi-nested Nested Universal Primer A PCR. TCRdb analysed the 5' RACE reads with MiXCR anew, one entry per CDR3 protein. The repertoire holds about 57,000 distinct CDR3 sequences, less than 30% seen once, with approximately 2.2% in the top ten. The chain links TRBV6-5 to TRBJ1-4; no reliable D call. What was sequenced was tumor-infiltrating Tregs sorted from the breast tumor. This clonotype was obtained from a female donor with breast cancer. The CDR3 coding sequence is TGTGCCAGCAGTTACACCGGGAACGAAAAACTGTTTTTT. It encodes CASSYTGNEKLFF.